This T cell receptor beta chain is from a study of cytomegalovirus exposure and HLA in healthy donors (dated by TCRdb to about 2017). Looking at the study overall: According to an earlier analysis of several hundred of the donors, some 180 million T cells yielded over 90 million unique TCR beta sequences and around 300 Gb of sequence data. Approximately 330 gigabases of sequencing data and about 92 million unique TCR sequences made up an early release that covered approximately 620 HLA-typed donors. The genetic ancestry cluster associated with self-reported Caucasian donors included roughly four fifths of the roughly 400 genotyped donors. The aim of the study was to test whether cataloging public T cell receptors could identify signatures of past pathogen exposure. The T cell repertoires of roughly 660 subjects were profiled by immunosequencing and related to cytomegalovirus serostatus. A separate validation cohort of 100 to 150 different subjects was used in addition to the 666-subject first cohort. To predict cytomegalovirus infection status, the study brought together high-throughput TCR immunosequencing, statistical association of individual TCRs with disease status, and machine learning. In a later analysis, previously published TCR beta repertoires from 500 to 750 donors were re-analyzed and high-resolution HLA genotyping was added so that TCR occurrence patterns could be studied. In the later analysis, no new phenotypic data were used to find candidate immune exposures; instead, reliance was placed on TCR beta sequences and their occurrence across donors. An earlier analysis of around 640 of the donors used high-throughput TCR beta sequencing to judge whether each TCR beta V gene segment behaved as functional or pseudogenic. Donor age, sex, ethnicity and CMV serostatus were collected together with the repertoire data. A later genetic analysis took genome-wide SNP genotypes for about three fifths of the roughly 700 donors and used that subset as a discovery cohort. Every repertoire in the discovery cohort had been generated on one and the same sequencing platform. HLA typing covered class I and class II loci at four-digit resolution. The number of typed donors differed by locus: about 620-640 for A, B, C, DRB1 and DQB1; approximately 540 for DQA1; approximately 600 for DPA1; and some 470 for DPB1. About five DR-DQ haplotypes were treated as single units for association and clustering because of strong linkage in the cohort. Among roughly 400 genotyped donors of the cohort, an average of approximately 240,000 unique TCR beta nucleotide sequences was sequenced per donor, of which 15% to 20% were non-productive.

Library prep was done by the immunoSEQ multiplex PCR assay. For the multiplex PCR, a mixture combining 60 forward primers for TCR Vbeta segments and 13 reverse primers for TCR Jbeta segments was used. The CDR3 region of rearranged TCR beta genes was amplified from genomic DNA with a multiplex PCR assay. Amplified TCR beta libraries were sequenced as 87-base-pair reads on the Illumina HiSeq System. On the authors' methods: A later analysis tallied 80 million to 95 million unique TCR beta chains across the 650 to 750 repertoires, and some 10 million of those chains were shared by two or more donors. Raw reads were error-corrected and collapsed into unique sequences by a nearest-neighbor algorithm in which closely related sequences were merged to remove PCR and sequencing errors. CDR3 sequences were aligned to IMGT reference sequences to assign V, D and J gene segments. For a sequence to be retained, a match of at least six nucleotides to both a V gene segment and a J gene segment was required. Rearrangements were called productive when the CDR3 lacked stop codons and stayed in frame with V and J; all others were non-productive. CDR3 was defined according to IMGT convention as the region running from the second conserved V-encoded cysteine to the conserved J-encoded phenylalanine. The earlier analysis of 500 to 600 of the donors excluded sequences that lacked an unambiguous match to a single V gene segment. An earlier analysis of roughly 590 of the donors called V segments functional above 56.7% productive rearrangements and segregating when the between-donor standard deviation exceeded 5%. A statistical classification framework was built to diagnose cytomegalovirus status from the catalog of TCR beta chain sequences. V and J gene assignment, in a later analysis, came from comparing TCR nucleotide sequences with IMGT/GENE-DB human TR gene sequences. In a later analysis, CDR3 sequences and most-parsimonious VDJ recombination scenarios were assigned using the TCRdist pipeline. A later analysis defined each TCR beta chain by its CDR3 amino acid sequence plus V-gene family, and excluded reads lacking a unique V-gene family. In a later analysis, 500 to 700 highly shared, low-generation-probability nucleotide sequences were removed to address suspected cross-contamination and a sequencing artifact. In a later analysis, a clonal expansion index was calculated for each public chain from normalized within-repertoire ranks of inferred template counts. Generation probabilities in a later analysis came from a VDJ recombination model fitted to out-of-frame rearrangements, and those results were checked against IGoR. A later analysis scored TCR-TCR, TCR-HLA and TCR-CMV co-occurrence with hypergeometric tests, applying a repertoire-size bias correction to TCR pairs. In a later analysis, false discovery rates were estimated by permuting HLA or CMV assignments 20 times. In a later analysis, co-occurring TCRs were grouped using DBSCAN, with TCRdist sequence similarity added in when clustering inside HLA-allele-positive subsets. For co-occurrence clustering, repertoires with fewer than 30,000 or more than 120,000 public chains were excluded, along with five repertoires with anomalous nucleotide sharing. Held by TCRdb, this immuneACCESS table contains in-frame sequences only and omits some clones. Under half of the omission traces to an unresolved V gene where checked; the cause of the rest is unknown. V and J calls and clone size are as listed in that table; D and trimming were resolved from the DNA. Per the sample table, the count is over 100,000 clones. Jointly, the top ten make up roughly 1.7% of the sample.

The cohort comprised around 700 healthy bone marrow donors. Cohort members were all nominally healthy when sampled, although unrecorded immune exposures were likely present. The donor was CMV seronegative and belonged to the group of 352 seronegative cohort members. Every donor gave a peripheral blood sample, and the peripheral blood mononuclear cells from that sample were used for TCR beta sequencing. The Qiagen DNeasy Blood Extraction Kit was used to extract genomic DNA from the blood cell samples. As for this clone: Its antigen is still unknown.

Findings and caveats that apply to the study as a whole: In a later analysis, 16,951 TCR beta sequences were associated with specific HLA alleles at a false discovery rate of 0.05. A group of highly shared sequence variants was considered likely to be a technical artifact of the sequencing pipeline. In a later analysis, several top co-occurrence clusters were reported to appear linked to parvovirus B19, influenza, CMV and Epstein-Barr virus. Cytomegalovirus status was reported to be diagnosed by the classifier with high specificity and sensitivity in both the original and validation cohorts. Assigning TCR associations to individual alleles was difficult when HLA alleles, especially DR and DQ, strongly co-occurred. Most CMV-associated TCR beta chains appeared to be HLA-restricted in a later analysis, and the HLA associations seemed to be driven largely by CMV exposure. A further reported finding was that TCR beta sequences accurately predicted the HLA-A and HLA-B alleles for most subjects in the first cohort. HLA typing was unavailable for some donors at each locus, so association tests used only the typed subset. The presence/absence analyses assumed that sequencing depth was roughly uniform across donors, and that assumption may not be true. Over 15 rarely observed V segments, including chromosome 9 orphons, were excluded from the earlier analysis of several hundred of the donors because counts were too low. A later genetic analysis reported fewer N-insertions in productive TCRs among donors in an Asian-associated ancestry cluster than the roughly 620-donor mean. For the cohort, immune exposure information was limited to CMV serostatus. A few of the identified cytomegalovirus-associated TCR beta chains were confirmed in vitro to be specific for cytomegalovirus antigens. The 87-base-pair reads could not distinguish some IMGT-functional V segments, including TRBV6-2 and TRBV6-3, so those segments were excluded. This cohort had only TCR beta chains sequenced, and the lack of alpha or paired-chain data limited which features could be detected. An association between a missense DCLRE1C variant and V-gene and J-gene trimming of TCR beta chains was found in a later genetic analysis and replicated in an independent cohort. An earlier analysis of approximately 570 of the donors showed that most TCR beta V segments appeared in productive rearrangements either about 87% or about 30% of the time, which broadly matched IMGT annotations. Correlated functional status among segregating V segments might be attributable to linkage disequilibrium, but an unknown experimental factor could not be ruled out. A total of roughly 160 TCR beta chains were listed by the study as associated with cytomegalovirus. A later analysis found that TCR association rates varied across HLA loci, with DRB1 alleles showing the most associated TCRs and HLA-C alleles the fewest. According to the authors, the approach could potentially be generalized to other disease states and immunological phenotypes. Most TCR sequences were observed very rarely across donors, whereas some public TCRs were present in many individuals. Compared with equally common non-associated chains, HLA-associated TCR beta chains in a later analysis were more clonally expanded and had lower generation probabilities.

V is reduced by 0 bases and J by 7 bases, leaving a spacing of 10 bases between them. From the cysteine up to the phenylalanine, the CDR3 has a length of 13 residues. Only the CDR3 region is kept as DNA, spanning 39 bases read in frame from base 1. From the germline V gene (reference sequence), CDR1 is SGHNT and CDR2 is YYREEE. Specimen: PBMCs. The rearrangement joined TRBV5-4 to TRBJ1-1; no D segment can be confidently identified. The sequence was obtained from a man between 18 and 35 years old in good health and CMV-seronegative. CDR3 region: CASSLAADYEAFF. At the DNA level, the sequence is TGTGCCAGCAGCTTGGCGGCAGACTATGAAGCTTTCTTT.